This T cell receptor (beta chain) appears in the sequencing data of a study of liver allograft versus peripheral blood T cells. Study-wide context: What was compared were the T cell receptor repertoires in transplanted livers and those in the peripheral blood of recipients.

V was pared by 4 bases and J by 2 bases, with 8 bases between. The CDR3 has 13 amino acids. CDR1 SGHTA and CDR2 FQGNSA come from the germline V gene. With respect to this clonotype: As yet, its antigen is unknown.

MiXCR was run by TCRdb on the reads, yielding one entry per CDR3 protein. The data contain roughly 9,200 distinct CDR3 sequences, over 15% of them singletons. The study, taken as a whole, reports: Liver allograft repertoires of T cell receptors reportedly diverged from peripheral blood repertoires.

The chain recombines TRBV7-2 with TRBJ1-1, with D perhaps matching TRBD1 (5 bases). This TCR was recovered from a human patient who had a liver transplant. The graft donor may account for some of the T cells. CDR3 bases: TGTGCCAGCAGCTCGGGACCTAACACTGAAGCTTTCTTT. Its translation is CASSSGPNTEAFF.